These T cell receptor beta chains were read from a single sample in a study of blood T cell repertoires in COVID-19. The data were produced by immunoSEQ multiplex PCR, yet TCRdb's version contains in-frame clones alone and is incomplete. The repertoire holds about 160,000 clones, with approximately 90% as singletons. Source material: PBMCs or T cells enriched from blood (not recorded which). The receptors derive from a woman in her fifties or sixties who had recovered from COVID-19. Both conserved end residues are part of each CDR3. A D gene is named only where the DNA matches it firmly. A row's size may be missing; if present it is once, few, many or a size class.

J: TRBJ2-3
D: TRBD1
size: -
V: TRBV7-9
CDR3: CASSLTEGAHGTDTQYF
DNA: TGTGCCAGCAGCTTAACTGAGGGGGCGCACGGCACAGATACGCAGTATTTT

J: TRBJ1-5
D: TRBD1
size: -
V: TRBV7-2
CDR3: CASSSRQGNQPQHF
DNA: TGTGCCAGCAGCTCGAGACAGGGTAATCAGCCCCAGCATTTT

J: TRBJ1-1
D: TRBD1
size: -
V: TRBV12-3/TRBV12-4
CDR3: CASSPPGQEEAFF
DNA: TGTGCCAGCAGTCCCCCGGGACAGGAAGAAGCTTTCTTT

J: TRBJ2-2
D: TRBD2
size: -
V: TRBV5-1
CDR3: CASSLRLAGGANTGELFF
DNA: TGCGCCAGCAGCTTGAGGCTAGCGGGGGGTGCGAACACCGGGGAGCTGTTTTTT

J: TRBJ1-1
D: -
size: -
V: TRBV2
CDR3: CASSELPNTEAFF
DNA: TGTGCCAGCAGTGAACTCCCGAACACTGAAGCTTTCTTT

J: TRBJ2-7
D: TRBD1
size: -
V: TRBV3-1/TRBV3-2
CDR3: CASSQESTGTGSYEQYF
DNA: TGTGCCAGCAGCCAAGAATCAACCGGGACAGGATCCTACGAGCAGTACTTC

J: TRBJ2-2
D: -
size: -
V: TRBV29-1
CDR3: CSATPAGTGELFF
DNA: TGCAGCGCCACCCCCGCGGGGACCGGGGAGCTGTTTTTT

J: TRBJ1-2
D: -
size: once
V: TRBV12-3/TRBV12-4
CDR3: CASSTWAYGYTF
DNA: TGTGCCAGCAGTACTTGGGCCTATGGCTACACCTTC

J: TRBJ2-7
D: TRBD1
size: -
V: TRBV7-9
CDR3: CASSFAGGNDEQYF
DNA: TGTGCCAGCAGCTTCGCAGGGGGCAACGACGAGCAGTACTTC

J: TRBJ2-5
D: -
size: -
V: TRBV6-5
CDR3: CASSTLETQYF
DNA: TGTGCCAGCAGTACATTAGAGACCCAGTACTTC

J: TRBJ1-5
D: -
size: -
V: TRBV5-1
CDR3: CASSSGGGQPQHF
DNA: TGCGCCAGCAGCAGCGGAGGCGGTCAGCCCCAGCATTTT

J: TRBJ1-3
D: TRBD1
size: -
V: TRBV7-2
CDR3: CASSSQGLGNTIYF
DNA: TGTGCCAGCAGCTCACAGGGGTTAGGAAACACCATATATTTT

J: TRBJ1-2
D: TRBD1
size: -
V: TRBV19
CDR3: CASSRDGLSGGASGYTF
DNA: TGTGCCAGTAGTAGGGATGGGCTTTCAGGGGGCGCCTCTGGCTACACCTTC

J: TRBJ2-3
D: -
size: -
V: TRBV1
CDR3: CTSSPRRKNTQYF
DNA: TGCACCAGCAGCCCGCGGAGGAAGAATACGCAGTATTTT

J: TRBJ1-2
D: -
size: -
V: TRBV6-1
CDR3: CASSEEAGANYGYTF
DNA: TGTGCCAGCAGTGAAGAGGCAGGTGCAAACTATGGCTACACCTTC

J: TRBJ1-1
D: -
size: -
V: TRBV5-1
CDR3: CASRAQGGLMNTEAFF
DNA: TGCGCCAGCAGGGCACAGGGAGGGCTAATGAACACTGAAGCTTTCTTT

J: TRBJ2-5
D: TRBD2
size: -
V: TRBV24-1
CDR3: CATSDLLDGGETQYF
DNA: TGTGCCACCAGTGATTTGCTGGACGGGGGGGAGACCCAGTACTTC

J: TRBJ1-2
D: -
size: once
V: TRBV6-5
CDR3: CASSYSIGGDGGYTF
DNA: TGTGCCAGCAGTTACTCGATTGGGGGGGACGGCGGCTACACCTTC

J: TRBJ2-3
D: -
size: -
V: TRBV7-3
CDR3: CASSPSRQVPDTQYF
DNA: TGTGCCAGCAGCCCCTCCCGACAAGTCCCAGATACGCAGTATTTT

J: TRBJ1-2
D: -
size: -
V: TRBV30
CDR3: CARDSRNYGYTF
DNA: TGTGCCCGGGACTCTCGAAACTATGGCTACACCTTC

J: TRBJ2-5
D: TRBD1
size: -
V: TRBV25-1
CDR3: CASSVKTGFQETQYF
DNA: TGTGCCAGCAGTGTCAAGACAGGGTTCCAAGAGACCCAGTACTTC

J: TRBJ1-1
D: -
size: -
V: TRBV9
CDR3: CASSVAQGTNTEAFF
DNA: TGTGCCAGCAGCGTAGCTCAGGGTACGAATACTGAAGCTTTCTTT

J: TRBJ2-1
D: TRBD1
size: -
V: TRBV7-2
CDR3: CASSLDRGVYNEQFF
DNA: TGTGCCAGCAGCTTAGACAGGGGGGTGTACAATGAGCAGTTCTTC

J: TRBJ1-2
D: -
size: -
V: TRBV6-5
CDR3: CASSYSTDYGYTF
DNA: TGTGCCAGCAGTTACTCAACGGACTATGGCTACACCTTC

J: TRBJ2-3
D: -
size: -
V: TRBV7-8
CDR3: CASSSREVAGDTQYF
DNA: TGTGCCAGCAGCTCTAGGGAGGTTGCCGGAGATACGCAGTATTTT

J: TRBJ1-5
D: TRBD1
size: -
V: TRBV3-1/TRBV3-2
CDR3: CASSQGQGVNQPQHF
DNA: TGTGCCAGCAGCCAGGGACAGGGGGTCAATCAGCCCCAGCATTTT

J: TRBJ2-5
D: TRBD2
size: -
V: TRBV6-1
CDR3: CASSEGGGPSTVETQYF
DNA: TGTGCCAGCAGTGAAGGGGGGGGACCCTCTACAGTGGAGACCCAGTACTTC

J: TRBJ2-7
D: -
size: -
V: TRBV19
CDR3: CASSDMGPLYEQYF
DNA: TGTGCCAGTAGTGACATGGGCCCCCTCTACGAGCAGTACTTC

J: TRBJ1-3
D: -
size: -
V: TRBV12-5
CDR3: CASGPDRNSGNTIYF
DNA: TGTGCTAGTGGTCCAGACAGGAACTCTGGAAACACCATATATTTT

J: TRBJ2-3
D: -
size: -
V: TRBV7-6
CDR3: CASSPLSAADTQYF
DNA: TGTGCCAGCAGCCCCTTAAGCGCGGCAGATACGCAGTATTTT

J: TRBJ2-3
D: TRBD2
size: -
V: TRBV6-6
CDR3: CASKRDGPSTDTQYF
DNA: TGTGCCAGCAAGCGGGACGGACCTAGCACAGATACGCAGTATTTT

J: TRBJ2-3
D: TRBD2
size: -
V: TRBV9
CDR3: CASSVMGLAGSSTDTQYF
DNA: TGTGCCAGCAGCGTAATGGGACTAGCGGGGAGCAGCACAGATACGCAGTATTTT

J: TRBJ1-2
D: -
size: -
V: TRBV24-1
CDR3: CATSGQGGRGYTF
DNA: TGTGCCACCAGTGGTCAGGGAGGTCGTGGCTACACCTTC

J: TRBJ1-1
D: -
size: -
V: TRBV30
CDR3: CAWSPDRPPSGTEAFF
DNA: TGTGCCTGGAGTCCCGACCGGCCCCCATCCGGGACTGAAGCTTTCTTT

J: TRBJ2-2
D: -
size: -
V: TRBV7-6
CDR3: CASSPDGGTFSLAGELFF
DNA: TGTGCCAGCAGCCCCGATGGGGGGACGTTCTCCTTGGCCGGGGAGCTGTTTTTT

J: TRBJ1-4
D: -
size: -
V: TRBV6-6
CDR3: CASSFGQLNEKLFF
DNA: TGTGCCAGCAGTTTTGGACAGCTTAATGAAAAACTGTTTTTT

J: TRBJ2-3
D: -
size: -
V: TRBV2
CDR3: CASRGGAVLTDTQYF
DNA: TGTGCCAGCAGGGGGGGGGCGGTTCTCACAGATACGCAGTATTTT